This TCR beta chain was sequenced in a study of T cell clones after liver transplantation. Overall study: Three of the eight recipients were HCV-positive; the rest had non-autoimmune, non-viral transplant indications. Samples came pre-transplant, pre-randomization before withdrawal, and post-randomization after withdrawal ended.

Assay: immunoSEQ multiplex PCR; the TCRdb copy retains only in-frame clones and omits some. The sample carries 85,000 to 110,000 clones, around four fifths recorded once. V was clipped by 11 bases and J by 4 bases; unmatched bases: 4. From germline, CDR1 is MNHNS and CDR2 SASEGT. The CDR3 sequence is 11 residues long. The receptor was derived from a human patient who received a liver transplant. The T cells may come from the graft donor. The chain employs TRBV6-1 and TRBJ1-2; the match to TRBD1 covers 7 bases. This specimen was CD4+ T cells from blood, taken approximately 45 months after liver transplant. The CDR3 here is CAGDSFYGYTF. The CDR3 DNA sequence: TGTGCCGGGGACAGTTTCTATGGCTACACCTTC.